This T cell receptor (beta chain) was recorded in a study of T cells after yellow fever vaccination. Findings and caveats of the study: It was a small share of clonotypes that appeared in both CD4 and CD8 compartments. Most primary-vaccination clones recurred post-booster (approximately 96% CD4, around 90% CD8).

The CDR3 totals 13 residues. V shed 6 bases and J shed 3 bases, with 11 bases lying between them. This clonotype was observed a handful of times. Its antigen is unknown. The TCR cDNA carried a universal primer site and UMIs from 5'RACE template switching. TCRdb reprocessed the 5' RACE reads via MiXCR and lists one record per CDR3 protein. Of 280,000 or so distinct CDR3 sequences listed, approximately 10% are singletons. The sequenced sample was CD4+ T cells sorted from PBMCs, obtained 5 days after the yellow fever booster vaccination. The rearrangement joins TRBV12-3 or TRBV12-4 to TRBJ2-5; D unclear. The TCR sequence derives from a man between 18 and 35 years old who received the YFV17D yellow fever vaccine. CDR3 sequence: CASSRYIEETQYF. CDR3 nucleotides: TGTGCCAGCAGCCGATACATAGAAGAGACCCAGTACTTC.